This paragraph covers one T cell receptor beta chain sequence. The CDR3 consists of 15 residues. V lost 7 bases to trimming and J lost 4 bases; unmatched junction nucleotides: 8. Looked up from germline, CDR1 is MDHEN and CDR2 is SYDVKM. The data originate from a study of blood T cell repertoires in COVID-19. Across the study: Samples of COVID-19 (acute and convalescent) were obtained from the United States, Italy and Spain. Sample material is recorded as cDNA or gDNA derived from T cells, B-cell-depleted T cells, or PBMCs.

Original methodology: Estimation of nucleated cell counts was performed using reference gene primer amplification. Sequenced by immunoSEQ multiplex PCR; TCRdb stores in-frame clones only, minus some. V, J and clone size are taken as reported in that table, and D and trimming were inferred from the DNA itself. The sample carries under 350,000 clones, 89% recorded once. The genes are TRBV28 and TRBJ1-5; 9 bases align to TRBD1. The receptor's source is a woman in her 30s with COVID-19, enrolled during active disease. Sequenced material: peripheral blood. As DNA, the CDR3 is TGTGCCAGCAAACTAGGACAGGGGAGGAATCAGCCCCAGCATTTT. It encodes CASKLGQGRNQPQHF.